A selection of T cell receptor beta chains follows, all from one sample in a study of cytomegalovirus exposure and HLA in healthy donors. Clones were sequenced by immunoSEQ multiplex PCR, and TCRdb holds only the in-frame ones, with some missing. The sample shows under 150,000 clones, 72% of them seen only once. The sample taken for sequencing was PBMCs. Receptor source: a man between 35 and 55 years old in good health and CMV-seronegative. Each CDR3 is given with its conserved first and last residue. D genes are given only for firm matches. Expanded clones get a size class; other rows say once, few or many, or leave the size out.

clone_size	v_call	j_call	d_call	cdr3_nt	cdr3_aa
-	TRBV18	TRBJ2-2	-	TGTGCCAGCTCACCAAGTGGAACGGGGGTCGGGGAGCTGTTTTTT	CASSPSGTGVGELFF
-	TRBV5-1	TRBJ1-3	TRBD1	TGCGCCAGCAGCGACAGGGGGCGAGGAAACACCATATATTTT	CASSDRGRGNTIYF
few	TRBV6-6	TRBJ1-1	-	TGTGCCAGCACTTTACAGGGCGTCCGGTGGGAAGCTTTCTTT	CASTLQGVRWEAFF
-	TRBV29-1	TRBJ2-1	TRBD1	TGCAGCGTGGGACAGGGAGATCGTGAGCAGTTCTTC	CSVGQGDREQFF
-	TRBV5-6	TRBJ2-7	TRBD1	TGTGCCAGCAGCCCGACAGGGGCCTACGAGCAGTACTTC	CASSPTGAYEQYF
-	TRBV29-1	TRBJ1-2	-	TGCAGCGTGCTCTTGGGACAAAACTATGGCTACACCTTC	CSVLLGQNYGYTF
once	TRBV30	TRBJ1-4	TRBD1	TGTGCCTGGAGTCCTTACAGGGGGTTGGGACTATCAACTAATGAAAAACTGTTTTTT	CAWSPYRGLGLSTNEKLFF
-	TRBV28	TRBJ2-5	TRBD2	TGTGCCAGCAGTTTACCTCTAGCGGGAGAGGAGACCCAGTACTTC	CASSLPLAGEETQYF
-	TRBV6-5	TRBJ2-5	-	TGTGCCAGCAGTTCCGCCCTACAAGAGACCCAGTACTTC	CASSSALQETQYF
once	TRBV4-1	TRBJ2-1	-	TGCGCCAGCAGCCAAGATTGGAGAACTGGCCCCTACAATGAGCAGTTCTTC	CASSQDWRTGPYNEQFF
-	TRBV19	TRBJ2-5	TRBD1	TGTGCCAGTAGTATGCAGGGGGAAGAGACCCAGTACTTC	CASSMQGEETQYF
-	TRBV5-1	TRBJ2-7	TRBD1	TGCGCCAGCAGCTTTCTCGGACAGGGGGCCCCTTCCTACTACGAGCAGTACTTC	CASSFLGQGAPSYYEQYF
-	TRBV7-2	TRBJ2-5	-	TGTGCCAGCAGCTTAGCGAACAGGGCGTTCCAAGAGACCCAGTACTTC	CASSLANRAFQETQYF
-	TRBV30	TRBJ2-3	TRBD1	TGTGCCTGGAGGAAGCTGGGACAGGGGGGAGCAGATACGCAGTATTTT	CAWRKLGQGGADTQYF
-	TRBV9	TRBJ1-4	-	TGTGCCAGCAGCGTTAGCCCCCAGGGGTACGTTGAAAAACTGTTTTTT	CASSVSPQGYVEKLFF
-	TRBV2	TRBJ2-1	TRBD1	TGTGCCAGCAGTGGGGGGGACAGGGGCCACAATGAGCAGTTCTTC	CASSGGDRGHNEQFF
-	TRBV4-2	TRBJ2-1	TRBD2	TGTGCCAGCAGCCAACAGACTAGCGGGAGAGCAGGGGGTTCCTACAATGAGCAGTTCTTC	CASSQQTSGRAGGSYNEQFF
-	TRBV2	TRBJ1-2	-	TGTGCCAGCCGTACAGGGACCTATGGCTACACCTTC	CASRTGTYGYTF
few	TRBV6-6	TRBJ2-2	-	TGTGCCAGCACTCCCAGACTAGACTACGGGGAGCTGTTTTTT	CASTPRLDYGELFF
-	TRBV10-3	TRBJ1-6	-	TGTGCCTCCAACCCCCGGGGTTATAATTCACCCCTCCACTTT	CASNPRGYNSPLHF
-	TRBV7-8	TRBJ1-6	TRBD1	TGTGCCAGCAGCTTCAACAGGGGGCTGTATAATTCACCCCTCCACTTT	CASSFNRGLYNSPLHF
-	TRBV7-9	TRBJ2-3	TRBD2	TGTGCCAGCAGCATCCACCTGGGGCTAGCGGGGGCGGATACGCAGTATTTT	CASSIHLGLAGADTQYF
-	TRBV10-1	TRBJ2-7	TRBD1	TGCGCCAGCAGTATGGACAGGGGCAGCGACGAGCAGTACTTC	CASSMDRGSDEQYF
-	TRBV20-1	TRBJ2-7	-	TGCAGTGCCCTCTCCGGTTACGAGCAGTACTTC	CSALSGYEQYF
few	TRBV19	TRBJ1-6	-	TGTGCCAGTAGTATAGGGGTTCAGGGTAACTCACCCCTCCACTTT	CASSIGVQGNSPLHF
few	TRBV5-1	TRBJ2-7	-	TGCGCCAGCAGGGGGCACGACGAGCAGTACTTC	CASRGHDEQYF
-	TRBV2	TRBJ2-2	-	TGTGCCAGCAGTGAAGTCGGGGGTCTTAACACCGGGGAGCTGTTTTTT	CASSEVGGLNTGELFF
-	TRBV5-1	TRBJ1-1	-	TGCGCCAGCAGCTTGGCCGCGGAGGTGTGGAACACTGAAGCTTTCTTT	CASSLAAEVWNTEAFF
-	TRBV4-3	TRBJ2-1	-	TGCGCCAGCAGCCAAGATGTTTTGGAGAGGCCGAGCGATGAGCAGTTCTTC	CASSQDVLERPSDEQFF
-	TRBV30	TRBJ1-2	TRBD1	TGTGCCTGGAGAAAGACAGGGGGCGCGTCTTTTGGCTACACCTTC	CAWRKTGGASFGYTF
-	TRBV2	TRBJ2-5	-	TGTGCCAGCAGCATGCACACGGAGACCCAGTACTTC	CASSMHTETQYF
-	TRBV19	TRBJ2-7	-	TGTGCCAGTAGCCGCGACACGGCTTTCTACGAGCAGTACTTC	CASSRDTAFYEQYF
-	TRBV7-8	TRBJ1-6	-	TGTGCCAGCAGCTTAGTTTTCGCGCGGGGGCGGGGTTCACCCCTCCACTTT	CASSLVFARGRGSPLHF
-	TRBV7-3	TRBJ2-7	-	TGTGCCAGCAGCTTAGAGGCTAGCCCCGCCTACGAGCAGTACTTC	CASSLEASPAYEQYF
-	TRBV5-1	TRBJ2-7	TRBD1	TGCGCCAGCAGCCCCACGGACAGGGGGCGTTACGAGCAGTACTTC	CASSPTDRGRYEQYF
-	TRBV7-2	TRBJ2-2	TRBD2	TGTGCCAGCAGCTTAGGCCGACCTAGCGGGAGGAGGGCCGGGGAGCTGTTTTTT	CASSLGRPSGRRAGELFF
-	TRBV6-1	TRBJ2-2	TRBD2	TGTGCCAGCAGGGGACTATCTAACACCGGGGAGCTGTTTTTT	CASRGLSNTGELFF
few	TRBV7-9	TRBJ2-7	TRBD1	TGTGCCAGCAGCTTGCCCGGGACAGGATACGAGCAGTACTTC	CASSLPGTGYEQYF
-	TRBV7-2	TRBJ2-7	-	TGTGCCAGCAGCTTATTAGGGGATGGGTTCGAGCAGTACTTC	CASSLLGDGFEQYF
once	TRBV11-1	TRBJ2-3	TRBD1	TGTGCCAGCAGCCGGGACAGGGAGGGAGGCCCGCAGTATTTT	CASSRDREGGPQYF
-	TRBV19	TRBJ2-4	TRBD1	TGTGCCAGTAGTATTAGTCGGGGGACAGGCAAAAACATTCAGTACTTC	CASSISRGTGKNIQYF
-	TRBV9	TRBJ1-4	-	TGTGCCAGCAGCGTAGACGGCGGGTCTCATCCTAATGAAAAACTGTTTTTT	CASSVDGGSHPNEKLFF